This T cell receptor (beta chain) came from a study of cytomegalovirus exposure and HLA in healthy donors. Study-wide findings and caveats: Indistinguishability led to the exclusion of some V segments, TRBV6-2 and TRBV6-3 included.

It was with 60 Vbeta and 13 Jbeta primers that the PCR ran. Repertoires were generated with immunoSEQ multiplex PCR, while TCRdb's copy carries only in-frame clones and drops some. The sample comprises some 130,000 clones, around 80% of which are singletons, and 6.5% rests with the top ten. Trimming took off 6 bases at V and 3 bases at J, with 19 bases between the two ends. The CDR3 totals 16 residues. Germline loops: CDR1 KGHSH, CDR2 LQKENI. Concerning this clone: The antigen is not known.

The chain links TRBV18 to TRBJ2-3; a possible D gene is TRBD1 (6 bases). The sequencing input was PBMCs. This TCR was sampled from a man between 40 and 49 years old in good health and CMV-seropositive. Here the CDR3 reads CASSPRGSSATDTQYF. In DNA form, the CDR3 reads TGTGCCAGCTCCCCGAGGGGGAGTTCAGCAACAGATACGCAGTATTTT.